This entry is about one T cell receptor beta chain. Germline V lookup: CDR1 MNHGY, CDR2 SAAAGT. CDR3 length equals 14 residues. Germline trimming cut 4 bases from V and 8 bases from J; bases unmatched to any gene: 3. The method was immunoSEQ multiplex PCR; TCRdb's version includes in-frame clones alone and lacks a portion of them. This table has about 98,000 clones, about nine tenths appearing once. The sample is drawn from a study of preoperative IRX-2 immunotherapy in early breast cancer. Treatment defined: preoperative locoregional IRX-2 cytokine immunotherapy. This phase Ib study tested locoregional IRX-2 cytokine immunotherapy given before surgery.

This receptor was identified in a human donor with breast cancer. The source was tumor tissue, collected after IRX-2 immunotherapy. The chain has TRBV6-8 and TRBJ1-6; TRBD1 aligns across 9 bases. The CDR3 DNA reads TGTGCCAGCAGTTTACAGGGGGCGTATTCACCCCTCCACTTT. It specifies CASSLQGAYSPLHF.